This T cell receptor (beta chain) was captured in a study of regulatory T cells in long-lasting Graves disease. CDR1 is MNHNS and CDR2 is SASEGT in the germline V gene. The CDR3 extends over 20 amino acids. V lost 0 bases, J lost 4 bases, and 17 bases stayed unmatched. Study outcomes and limitations: Among samples with persistent disease, TRBV28, TRBJ1-2 and TRBJ2-5 were favored.

This clonotype occurred many times. Antigen specificity is unknown. HTBI primers from iRepertoire and Arm-PCR of CDR3 regions yielded the TCR beta libraries. One entry per CDR3 protein, called by TCRdb with MiXCR from the multiplex PCR reads. The sample yields about 540,000 distinct CDR3 sequences, roughly 12% seen once. Sample time point: newly diagnosed GD, antithyroid drugs for less than 3 months. Generation of the TCR library employed RNA extracted from PBMCs. The same data also went into a second study, on T cells in Graves' hyperthyroidism and ophthalmopathy.

V gene TRBV6-1 combines with J gene TRBJ1-5; 8 positions agree with TRBD1. The clonotype was recovered from a man in his thirties or forties with Graves disease. Sample: peripheral blood mononuclear cells (PBMCs), taken at new diagnosis, from a patient treated with antithyroid drugs. Written as DNA, the CDR3 is TGTGCCAGCAGTGAAGCGCCCCCTCTCGTAACAGGGGGTCGGAATCAGCCCCAGCATTTT. Amino acids: CASSEAPPLVTGGRNQPQHF.